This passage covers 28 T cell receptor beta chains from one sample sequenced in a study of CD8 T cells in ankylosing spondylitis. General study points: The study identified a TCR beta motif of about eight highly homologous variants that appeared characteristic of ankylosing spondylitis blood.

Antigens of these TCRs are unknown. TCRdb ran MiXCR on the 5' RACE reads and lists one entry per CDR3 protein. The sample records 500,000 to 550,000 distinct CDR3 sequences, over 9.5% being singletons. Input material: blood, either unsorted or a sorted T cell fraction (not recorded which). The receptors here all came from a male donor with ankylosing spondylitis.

For the CDR3, the DNA is TGTGCCAGCAGCTTAGGGGGTCACACTGAAGCTTTCTTT. This encodes CASSLGGHTEAFF. V usage is TRBV7-9 and J usage is TRBJ1-1; D ambiguous. With 1 base removed from V and 3 bases from J, the gap between germline ends came to 6 bases. The CDR3 consists of 13 residues. The germline gives CDR1 SEHNR, CDR2 FQNEAQ (reference sequence).

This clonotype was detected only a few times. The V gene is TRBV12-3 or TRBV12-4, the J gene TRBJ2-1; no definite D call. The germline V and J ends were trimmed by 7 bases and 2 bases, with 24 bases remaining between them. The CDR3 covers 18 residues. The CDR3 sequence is CASTKSSGQTNTYNEQFF. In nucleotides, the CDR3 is TGTGCCAGCACTAAGAGTTCGGGCCAAACAAACACCTACAATGAGCAGTTCTTC.

As DNA, the CDR3 is TGTGCCAGCAGCTTAGCGGGTTTAGCGGGAGTTACCGGGGAGCTGTTTTTT. The encoded protein is CASSLAGLAGVTGELFF. V is TRBV7-2 and J is TRBJ2-2; 9 nucleotides match TRBD2. After removal of 0 bases from V and 5 bases from J, the junction contained 7 bases not matched to a gene. Looked up from germline, CDR1 is SGHTA and CDR2 is FQGNSA. CDR3 length equals 17 residues.

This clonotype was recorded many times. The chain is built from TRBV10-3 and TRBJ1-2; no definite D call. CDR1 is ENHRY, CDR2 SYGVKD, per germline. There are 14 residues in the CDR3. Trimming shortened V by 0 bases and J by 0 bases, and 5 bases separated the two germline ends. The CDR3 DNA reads TGTGCCATCAGTGAGTCGGGTCCTAACTATGGCTACACCTTC. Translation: CAISESGPNYGYTF.

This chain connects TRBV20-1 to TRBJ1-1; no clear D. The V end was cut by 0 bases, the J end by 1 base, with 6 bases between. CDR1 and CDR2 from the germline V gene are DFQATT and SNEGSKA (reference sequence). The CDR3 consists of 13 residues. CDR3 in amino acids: CSARDRSNTEAFF. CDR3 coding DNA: TGCAGTGCTAGAGACAGATCGAACACTGAAGCTTTCTTT.

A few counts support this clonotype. For the CDR3, the DNA is TGTGCCAGCAGTTCCTCCCACGGAACCGGGGAGCTGTTTTTT. This sequence encodes CASSSSHGTGELFF. The chain is built from TRBV12-3 or TRBV12-4 and TRBJ2-2; the D is unclear. V was cut by 4 bases and J by 5 bases, with 11 bases left in between. The CDR3 has 14 amino acids.

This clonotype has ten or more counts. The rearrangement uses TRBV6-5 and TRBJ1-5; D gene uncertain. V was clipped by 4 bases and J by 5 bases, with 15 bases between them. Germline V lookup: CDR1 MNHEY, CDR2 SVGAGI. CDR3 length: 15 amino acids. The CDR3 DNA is TGTGCCAGCAGTTTTGGACGCATCACTCATCAGCCCCAGCATTTT. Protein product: CASSFGRITHQPQHF.

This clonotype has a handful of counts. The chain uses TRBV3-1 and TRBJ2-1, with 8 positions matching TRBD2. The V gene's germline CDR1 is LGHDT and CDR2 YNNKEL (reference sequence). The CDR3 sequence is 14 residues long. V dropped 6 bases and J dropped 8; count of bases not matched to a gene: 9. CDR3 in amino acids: CASSRAGAGYEQFF. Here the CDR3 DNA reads TGTGCCAGCAGTCGAGCGGGAGCGGGGTATGAGCAGTTCTTC.

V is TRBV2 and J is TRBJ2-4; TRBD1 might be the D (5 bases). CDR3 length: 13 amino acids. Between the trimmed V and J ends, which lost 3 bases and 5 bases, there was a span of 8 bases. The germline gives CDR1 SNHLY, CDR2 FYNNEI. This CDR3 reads CASSDRAQNIQYF. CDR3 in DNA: TGTGCCAGCAGTGACAGGGCTCAAAACATTCAGTACTTC.

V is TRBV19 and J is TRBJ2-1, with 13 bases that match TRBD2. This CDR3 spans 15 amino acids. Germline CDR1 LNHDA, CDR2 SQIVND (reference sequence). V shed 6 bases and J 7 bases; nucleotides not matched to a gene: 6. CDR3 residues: CASSPGLAGLNEQFF. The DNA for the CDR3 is TGTGCCAGTAGCCCGGGACTAGCGGGGTTAAATGAGCAGTTCTTC.

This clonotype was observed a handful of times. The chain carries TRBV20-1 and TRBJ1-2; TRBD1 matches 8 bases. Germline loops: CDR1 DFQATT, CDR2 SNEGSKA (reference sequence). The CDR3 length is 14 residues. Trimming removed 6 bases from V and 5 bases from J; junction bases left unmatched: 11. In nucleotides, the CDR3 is TGCAGTGCAATACTCCCGGACAGGGCATATGGCTACACCTTC. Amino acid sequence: CSAILPDRAYGYTF.

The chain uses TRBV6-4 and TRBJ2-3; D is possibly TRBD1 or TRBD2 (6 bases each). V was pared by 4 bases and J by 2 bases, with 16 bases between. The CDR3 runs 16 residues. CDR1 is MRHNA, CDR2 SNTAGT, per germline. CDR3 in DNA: TGTGCCAGCAGTGTCTGGGGGGCTAGCGACACAGATACGCAGTATTTT. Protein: CASSVWGASDTDTQYF.

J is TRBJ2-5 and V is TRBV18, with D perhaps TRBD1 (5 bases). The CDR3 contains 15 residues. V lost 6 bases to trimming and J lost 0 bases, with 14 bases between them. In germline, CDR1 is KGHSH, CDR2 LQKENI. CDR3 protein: CASSPRALYQETQYF. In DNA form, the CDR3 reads TGTGCCAGCTCCCCCAGGGCCTTATACCAAGAGACCCAGTACTTC.

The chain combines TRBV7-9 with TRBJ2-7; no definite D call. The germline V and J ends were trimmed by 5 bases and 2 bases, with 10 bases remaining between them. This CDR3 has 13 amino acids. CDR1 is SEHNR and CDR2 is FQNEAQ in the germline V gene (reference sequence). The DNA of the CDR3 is TGTGCCAGCAGCCCCGAGTCTACCTACGAGCAGTACGTC. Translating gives CASSPESTYEQYV.

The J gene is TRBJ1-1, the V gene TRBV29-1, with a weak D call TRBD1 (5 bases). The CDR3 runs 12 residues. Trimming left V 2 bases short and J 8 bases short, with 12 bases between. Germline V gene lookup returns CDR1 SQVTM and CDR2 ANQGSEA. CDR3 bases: TGCAGCGTTGAAACAGGCATCGGCGAAGCTTTCTTT. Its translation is CSVETGIGEAFF.

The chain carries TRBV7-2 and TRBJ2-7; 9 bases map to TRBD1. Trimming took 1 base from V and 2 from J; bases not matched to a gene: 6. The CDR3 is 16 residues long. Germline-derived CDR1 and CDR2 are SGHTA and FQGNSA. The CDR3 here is CASSLEIGQGTYEQYV. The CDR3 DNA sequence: TGTGCCAGCAGCTTAGAAATAGGACAGGGGACCTACGAGCAGTACGTC.

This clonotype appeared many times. The CDR3 spells CASSATGQRRGYTF. CDR3 bases: TGTGCCAGCAGCGCAACGGGACAGCGAAGAGGCTACACCTTC. The V call is TRBV7-9, the J call TRBJ1-2; 7 bases agree with TRBD1. V lost 5 bases, J lost 8 bases, and 11 bases stayed unmatched. The germline gives CDR1 SEHNR, CDR2 FQNEAQ (reference sequence). This CDR3 comprises 14 residues.

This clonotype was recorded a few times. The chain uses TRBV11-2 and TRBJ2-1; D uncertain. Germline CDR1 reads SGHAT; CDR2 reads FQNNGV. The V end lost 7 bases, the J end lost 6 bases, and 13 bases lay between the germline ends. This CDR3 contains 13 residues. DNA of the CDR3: TGTGCCAGCACAGGCCCCGTAGGCAATGAGCAGTTCTTC. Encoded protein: CASTGPVGNEQFF. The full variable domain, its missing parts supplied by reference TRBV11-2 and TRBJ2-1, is EAGVAQSPRYKIIEKRQSVAFWCNPISGHATLYWYQQILGQGPKLLIQFQNNGVVDDSQLPKDRFSAERLKGVDSTLKIQPAKLEDSAVYLCASTGPVGNEQFFGPGTRLTVL.

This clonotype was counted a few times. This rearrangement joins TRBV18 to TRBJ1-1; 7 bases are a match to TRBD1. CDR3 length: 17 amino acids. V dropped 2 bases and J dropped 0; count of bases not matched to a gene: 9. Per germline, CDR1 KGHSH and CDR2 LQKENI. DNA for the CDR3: TGTGCCAGCTCACCAGCCCCTCCAGGGGGTTTGAACACTGAAGCTTTCTTT. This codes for CASSPAPPGGLNTEAFF.

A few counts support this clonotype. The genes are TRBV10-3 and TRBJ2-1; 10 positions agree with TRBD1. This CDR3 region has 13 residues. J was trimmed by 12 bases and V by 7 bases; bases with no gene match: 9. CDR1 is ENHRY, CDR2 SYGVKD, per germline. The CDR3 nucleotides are TGTGCCATCACCGACAGGGGGCCGGAGGGGCAGTTCTTC. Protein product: CAITDRGPEGQFF.

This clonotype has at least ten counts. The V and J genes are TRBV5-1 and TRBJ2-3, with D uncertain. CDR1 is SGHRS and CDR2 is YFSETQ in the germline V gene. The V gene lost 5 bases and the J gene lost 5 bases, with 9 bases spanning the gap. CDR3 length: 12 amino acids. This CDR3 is CASRPHEDTQYF. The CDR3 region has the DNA TGCGCCAGCAGACCCCATGAAGATACGCAGTATTTT.

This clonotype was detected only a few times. CDR3 DNA: TGTGCCAGCAGTTTTTCGGGAGTTCGGGGCGAGCAGTACGTC. Translated: CASSFSGVRGEQYV. The V call is TRBV12-3 or TRBV12-4, the J call TRBJ2-7, with a possible D match to TRBD2 (6 bases). Trimming took 3 bases from V and 6 from J, leaving 15 bases between them. This CDR3 region has 14 residues.

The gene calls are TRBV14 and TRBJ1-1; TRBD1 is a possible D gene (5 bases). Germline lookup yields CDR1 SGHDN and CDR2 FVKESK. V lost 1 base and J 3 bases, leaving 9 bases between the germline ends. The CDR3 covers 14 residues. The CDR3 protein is CASSQAVRDTEAFF. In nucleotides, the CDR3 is TGTGCCAGCAGCCAAGCTGTCAGGGACACTGAAGCTTTCTTT.

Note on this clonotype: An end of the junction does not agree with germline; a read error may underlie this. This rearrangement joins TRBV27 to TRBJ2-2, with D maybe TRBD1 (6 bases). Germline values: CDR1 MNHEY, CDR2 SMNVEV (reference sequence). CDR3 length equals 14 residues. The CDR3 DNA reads TGTGCCAGCAGTTTATCAGCCAGGGCAGGGGAGCCGTTTTTT. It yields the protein CASSLSARAGEPFF.

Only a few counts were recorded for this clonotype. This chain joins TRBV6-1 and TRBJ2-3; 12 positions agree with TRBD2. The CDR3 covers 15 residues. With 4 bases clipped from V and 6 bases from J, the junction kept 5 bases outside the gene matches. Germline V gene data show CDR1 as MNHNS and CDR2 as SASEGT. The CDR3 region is CASSGLAGDSDTQYF. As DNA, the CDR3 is TGTGCCAGCAGTGGACTAGCGGGAGATAGTGATACGCAGTATTTT.

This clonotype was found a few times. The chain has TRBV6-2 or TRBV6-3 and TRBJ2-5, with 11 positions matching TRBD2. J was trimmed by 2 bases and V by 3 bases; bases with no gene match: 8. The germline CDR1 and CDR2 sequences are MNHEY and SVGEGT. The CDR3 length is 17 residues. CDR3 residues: CASSYRRGLAGQETQYF. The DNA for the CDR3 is TGTGCCAGCAGTTATAGACGCGGACTAGCGGGTCAAGAGACCCAGTACTTC.

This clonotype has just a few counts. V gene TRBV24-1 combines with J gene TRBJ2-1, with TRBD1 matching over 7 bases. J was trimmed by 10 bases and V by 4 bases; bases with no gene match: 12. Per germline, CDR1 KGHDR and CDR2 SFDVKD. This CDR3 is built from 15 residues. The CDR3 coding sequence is TGTGCCACCAGTGACCCCGGGACAGCCGCTACGGAGCAGTTCTTC. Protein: CATSDPGTAATEQFF.

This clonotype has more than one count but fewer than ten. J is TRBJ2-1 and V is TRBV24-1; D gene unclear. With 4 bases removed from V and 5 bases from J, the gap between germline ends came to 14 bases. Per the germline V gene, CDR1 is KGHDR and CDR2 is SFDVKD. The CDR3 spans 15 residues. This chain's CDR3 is CATSDLSANDNEQFF. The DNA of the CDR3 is TGTGCCACCAGTGACTTAAGCGCGAACGACAATGAGCAGTTCTTC.